This record covers a single T cell receptor (beta chain). This clone was recorded many times. Its antigen is currently not known. Per-base quality was not reported, and no clone a single base away is much larger than it. The source of the sample is a study of blood T cell repertoires in COVID-19 (dated by TCRdb to 2020 to 2022). About the investigation overall: Collaborator samples came from the United States, Italy and Spain and covered acute and convalescent phases of COVID-19. HLA class I and class II types, where available, came from metadata supplied by the sample provider rather than from assay-based typing. Nearly every sample came with metadata listing a de-identified subject ID, COVID-19 status, age in years and sex. The prospective study material was composed of cDNA or gDNA derived from T cells, B-cell-depleted T cells, or PBMCs. The dataset comprised deeply sampled blood TCRbeta repertoires from subjects exposed to, actively infected with, or recovered from COVID-19. Samples were obtained from the ongoing ImmuneRACE study (first 160 participants) and from over 1,000 subjects provided by 6 global collaborators. The repertoires were released in a freely available public database meant as a resource for research on the immune response to SARS-CoV-2.

TCRbeta CDR3 regions were amplified from genomic DNA by means of the immunoSEQ Assay, a bias-controlled multiplex PCR. The original methods were these. Within the assay, amplification of reference gene primers was used to estimate how many nucleated cells each sample contained. To quantify the absolute abundance of each unique TCRbeta CDR3 rearrangement, sequence reads were collapsed and filtered. For each sample, productive Simpson clonality was calculated as the square root of Simpson's diversity index across productive rearrangements. This is the immuneACCESS table as TCRdb keeps it, with only in-frame sequences that have V and J called. A part of the clones is gone; compared with another copy, unresolved V genes explain less than half, and the rest is unexplained. V, J and clone size reflect that table, while D and trimming were determined from the DNA. Recorded for this sample are 310,000 or so clones; about 85% of them occurred a single time. Approximately 6% of the sample lies in the top ten.

Study-level results and caveats: How much clinical and demographic metadata was included differed by source and by participant, and the metadata was provided uncurated.

Participants in the prospective study were enrolled through a virtual design, were aged roughly 18 to 100 years, and lived in some 24 United States geographic areas. To assign participants to cohorts, the prospective study relied on clinical history that participants themselves reported in a screening survey and a study questionnaire. Recovered participants in ImmuneRACE Cohort 3 were defined as having two consecutive negative NP/OP PCR tests, clearance from a healthcare professional, or resolution of symptoms. Each participant in the prospective study had whole blood, serum and a nasopharyngeal or oropharyngeal swab collected by mobile phlebotomists. Over a roughly two-month period, participants in the prospective study had the option of providing additional blood draws and questionnaires. Blood samples from the prospective study were shipped frozen or at room temperature prior to DNA extraction.

V ends up 2 bases short and J 5 bases short, with an unmatched junction base count of 15. The germline V gene encodes CDR1 MNHNS and CDR2 SASEGT. Its CDR3 holds 17 amino acids, cysteine through phenylalanine. The read is trimmed to its CDR3 DNA, 51 bases read in frame from base 1. Specimen: PBMCs or T cells enriched from blood (not recorded which). This receptor was taken from a woman aged 30 to 39 who had recovered from COVID-19. Here the chain combines TRBV6-1 and TRBJ2-7; 7 junctional bases match TRBD1. The nucleotides are TGTGCCAGCAGTGAATCCCTAGACAGGGACAAGGGCCACGAGCAGTACTTC. This gives the protein CASSESLDRDKGHEQYF.